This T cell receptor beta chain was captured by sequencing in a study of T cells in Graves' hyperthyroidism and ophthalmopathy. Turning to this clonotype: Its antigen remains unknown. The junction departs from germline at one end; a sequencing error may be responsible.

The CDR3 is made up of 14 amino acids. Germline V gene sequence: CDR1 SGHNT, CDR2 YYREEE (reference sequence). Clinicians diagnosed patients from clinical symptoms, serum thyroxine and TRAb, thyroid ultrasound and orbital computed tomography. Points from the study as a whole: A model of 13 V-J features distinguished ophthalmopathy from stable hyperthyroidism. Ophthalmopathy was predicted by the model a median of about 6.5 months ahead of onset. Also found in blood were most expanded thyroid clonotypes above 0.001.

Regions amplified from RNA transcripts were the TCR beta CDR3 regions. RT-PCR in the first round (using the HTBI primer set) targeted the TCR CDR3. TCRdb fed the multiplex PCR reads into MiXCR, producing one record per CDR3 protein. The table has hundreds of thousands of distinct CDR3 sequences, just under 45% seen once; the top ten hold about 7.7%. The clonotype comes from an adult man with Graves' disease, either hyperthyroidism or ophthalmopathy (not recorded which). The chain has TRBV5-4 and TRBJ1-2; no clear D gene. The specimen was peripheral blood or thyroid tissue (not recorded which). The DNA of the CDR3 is TGTGCCATCAGCTTGGGTCAAGAAACCTATGGCTACACCTTC. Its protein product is CAISLGQETYGYTF.